A selection of T cell receptor beta chains follows, all from one sample in a study of response to subunit inactivated influenza vaccine. TCRdb ran MiXCR on the RT-PCR reads and lists one entry per CDR3 protein. The data hold approximately 730,000 distinct CDR3 sequences, with 14% observed a single time. The source was PBMCs from blood, collected roughly 15 days before vaccination. All receptors come from a man aged 45 to 65 who received an inactivated influenza vaccine. The CDR3 runs from the conserved cysteine through the conserved F or W. The D gene is left open where the match is weak. A row's size may be missing; if present it is once, few, many or a size class.

size	J	D	V	CDR3	DNA
.	TRBJ1-2	.	TRBV5-1	CASSNRVGDYGYTF	TGCGCCAGCAGCAACAGGGTTGGGGACTATGGCTACACCTTC
.	TRBJ2-7	.	TRBV4-3	CASSPSFGRSYEQYF	TGCGCCAGCAGCCCTTCCTTTGGGAGGAGCTACGAGCAGTACTTC
many	TRBJ2-4	.	TRBV7-2	CASSPGLAKNIQYF	TGTGCCAGCAGCCCGGGACTAGCCAAAAACATTCAGTACTTC
few	TRBJ2-7	.	TRBV7-9	CASSFGAHEQYF	TGTGCCAGCAGCTTTGGAGCCCACGAGCAGTACTTC
.	TRBJ2-4	.	TRBV4-2	CASSQVGSGNLGNIQYF	TGTGCCAGCAGCCAAGTCGGGTCCGGGAACCTCGGAAACATTCAGTACTTC
many	TRBJ2-1	.	TRBV18	CASSPQSYNEQFF	TGTGCCAGCTCACCACAGTCCTACAATGAGCAGTTCTTC
many	TRBJ1-5	TRBD1	TRBV6-1	CASSPDRGGNQPQHF	TGTGCCAGCAGCCCAGACAGGGGAGGCAATCAGCCCCAGCATTTT
.	TRBJ1-2	.	TRBV18	CASSATENYGYTF	TGTGCCAGCTCAGCGACAGAAAACTATGGCTACACCTTC
few	TRBJ2-7	.	TRBV27	CASSLGALINEQYF	TGTGCCAGCAGTCTGGGGGCACTGATAAACGAGCAGTACTTC
.	TRBJ2-5	.	TRBV29-1	CSGARGLETQYF	TGCAGCGGGGCCAGGGGTTTGGAGACCCAGTACTTC